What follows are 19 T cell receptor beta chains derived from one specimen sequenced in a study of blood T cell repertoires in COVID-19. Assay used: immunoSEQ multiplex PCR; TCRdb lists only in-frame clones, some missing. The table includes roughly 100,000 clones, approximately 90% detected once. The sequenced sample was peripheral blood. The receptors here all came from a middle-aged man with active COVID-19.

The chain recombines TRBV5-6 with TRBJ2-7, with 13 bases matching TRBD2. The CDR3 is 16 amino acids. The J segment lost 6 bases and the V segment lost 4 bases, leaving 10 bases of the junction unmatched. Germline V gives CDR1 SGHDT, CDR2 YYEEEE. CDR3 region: CASSLVTSGGASEQYF. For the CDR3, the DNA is TGTGCCAGCAGCCTCGTTACTAGCGGGGGGGCTAGCGAGCAGTACTTC.

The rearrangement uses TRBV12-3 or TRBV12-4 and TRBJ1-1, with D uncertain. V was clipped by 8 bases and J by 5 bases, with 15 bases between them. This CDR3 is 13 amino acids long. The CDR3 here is CASVSAVWTEAFF. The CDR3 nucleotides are TGTGCCAGCGTCTCGGCGGTCTGGACTGAAGCTTTCTTT.

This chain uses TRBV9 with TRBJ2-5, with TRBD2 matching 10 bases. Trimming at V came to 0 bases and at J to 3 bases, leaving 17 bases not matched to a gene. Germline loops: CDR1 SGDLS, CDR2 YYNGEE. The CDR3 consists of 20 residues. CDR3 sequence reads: CASSVGRLAGVWSGEETQYF. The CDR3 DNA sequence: TGTGCCAGCAGCGTAGGGAGGCTAGCGGGGGTTTGGTCAGGCGAAGAGACCCAGTACTTC.

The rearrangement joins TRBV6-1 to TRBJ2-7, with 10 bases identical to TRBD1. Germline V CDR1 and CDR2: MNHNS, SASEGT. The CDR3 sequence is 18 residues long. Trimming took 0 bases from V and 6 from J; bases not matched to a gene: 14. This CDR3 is CASSEALRGPRTGGEQYF. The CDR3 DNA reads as TGTGCCAGCAGTGAAGCGCTTCGAGGGCCCCGGACAGGGGGCGAGCAGTACTTC.

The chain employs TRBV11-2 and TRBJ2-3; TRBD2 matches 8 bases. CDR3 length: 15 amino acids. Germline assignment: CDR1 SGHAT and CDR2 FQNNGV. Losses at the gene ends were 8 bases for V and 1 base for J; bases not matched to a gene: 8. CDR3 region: CASAGGGTRTDTQYF. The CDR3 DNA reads TGTGCCAGCGCCGGGGGGGGGACCCGCACAGATACGCAGTATTTT. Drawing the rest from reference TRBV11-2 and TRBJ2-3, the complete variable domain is EAGVAQSPRYKIIEKRQSVAFWCNPISGHATLYWYQQILGQGPKLLIQFQNNGVVDDSQLPKDRFSAERLKGVDSTLKIQPAKLEDSAVYLCASAGGGTRTDTQYFGPGTRLTVL.

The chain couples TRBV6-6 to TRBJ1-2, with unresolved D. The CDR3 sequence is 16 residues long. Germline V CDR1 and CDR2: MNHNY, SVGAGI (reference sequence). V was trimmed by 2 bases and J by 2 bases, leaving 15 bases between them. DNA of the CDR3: TGTGCCAGCAGTTACGTTACAGTCGGGGAAAACTATGGCTACACCTTC. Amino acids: CASSYVTVGENYGYTF.

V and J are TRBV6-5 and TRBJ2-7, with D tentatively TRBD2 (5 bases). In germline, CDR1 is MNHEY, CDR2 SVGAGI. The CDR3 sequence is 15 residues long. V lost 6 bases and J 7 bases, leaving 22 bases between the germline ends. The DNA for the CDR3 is TGTGCCAGCAGAGGTGTTAGGACCGGGGAAACGGAGCAGTACTTC. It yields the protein CASRGVRTGETEQYF.

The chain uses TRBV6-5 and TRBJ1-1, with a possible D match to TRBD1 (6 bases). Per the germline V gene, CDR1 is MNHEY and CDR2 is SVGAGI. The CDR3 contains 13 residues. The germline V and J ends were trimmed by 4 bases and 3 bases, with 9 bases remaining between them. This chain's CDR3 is CASSSEGDTEAFF. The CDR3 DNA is TGTGCCAGCAGTTCCGAGGGGGACACTGAAGCTTTCTTT.

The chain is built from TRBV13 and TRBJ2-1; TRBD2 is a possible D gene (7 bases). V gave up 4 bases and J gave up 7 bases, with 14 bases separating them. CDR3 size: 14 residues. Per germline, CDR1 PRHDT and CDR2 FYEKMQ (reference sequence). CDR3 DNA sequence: TGTGCCAGCAGCTCCGGGGGGCGTTGGAATGAGCAGTTCTTC. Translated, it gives CASSSGGRWNEQFF.

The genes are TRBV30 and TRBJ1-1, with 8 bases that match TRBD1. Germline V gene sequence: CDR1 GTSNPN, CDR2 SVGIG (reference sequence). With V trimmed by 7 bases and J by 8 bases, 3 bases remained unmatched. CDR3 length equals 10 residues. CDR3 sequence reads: CASGDREAFF. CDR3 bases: TGTGCCTCTGGGGACAGGGAAGCTTTCTTT.

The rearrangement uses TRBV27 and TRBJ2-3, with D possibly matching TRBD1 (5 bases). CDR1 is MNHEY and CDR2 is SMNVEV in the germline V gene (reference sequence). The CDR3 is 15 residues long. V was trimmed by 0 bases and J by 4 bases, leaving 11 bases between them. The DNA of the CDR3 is TGTGCCAGCAGTTTATCACGACAGATCCCAGATACGCAGTATTTT. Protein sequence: CASSLSRQIPDTQYF.

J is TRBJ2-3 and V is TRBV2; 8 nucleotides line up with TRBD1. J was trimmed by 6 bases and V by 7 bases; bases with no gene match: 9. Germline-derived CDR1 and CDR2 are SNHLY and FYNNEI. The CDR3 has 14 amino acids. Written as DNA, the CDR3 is TGTGCCAGCATGCGCTCAGGGGGCGCGGATACGCAGTATTTT. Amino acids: CASMRSGGADTQYF.

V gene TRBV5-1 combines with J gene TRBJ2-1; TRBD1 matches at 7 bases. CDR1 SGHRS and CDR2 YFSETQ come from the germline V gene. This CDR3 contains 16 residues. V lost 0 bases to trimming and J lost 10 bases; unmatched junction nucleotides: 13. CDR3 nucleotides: TGCGCCAGCAGCTTGGGTATGCGGACAGGTAAAAACGAGCAGTTCTTC. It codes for CASSLGMRTGKNEQFF.

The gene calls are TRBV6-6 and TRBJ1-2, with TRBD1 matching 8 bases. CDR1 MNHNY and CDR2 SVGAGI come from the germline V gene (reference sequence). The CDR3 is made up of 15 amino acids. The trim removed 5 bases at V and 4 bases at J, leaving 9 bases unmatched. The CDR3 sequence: CASSRSTGEFYGYTF. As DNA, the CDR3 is TGTGCCAGCAGTCGATCGACAGGGGAGTTCTATGGCTACACCTTC.

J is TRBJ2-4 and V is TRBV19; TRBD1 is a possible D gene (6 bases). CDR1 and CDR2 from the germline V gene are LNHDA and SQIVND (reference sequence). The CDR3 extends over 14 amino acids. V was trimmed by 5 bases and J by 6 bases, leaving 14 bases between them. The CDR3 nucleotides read TGTGCCAGTAGTCTTTTCGACAGGTCAAACATTCAGTACTTC. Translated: CASSLFDRSNIQYF.

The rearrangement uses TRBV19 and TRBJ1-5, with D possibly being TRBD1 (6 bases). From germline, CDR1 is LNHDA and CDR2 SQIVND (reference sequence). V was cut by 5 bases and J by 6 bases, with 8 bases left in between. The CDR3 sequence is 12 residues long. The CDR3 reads CASSQGGQPQHF. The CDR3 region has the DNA TGTGCCAGTAGTCAAGGGGGTCAGCCCCAGCATTTT.

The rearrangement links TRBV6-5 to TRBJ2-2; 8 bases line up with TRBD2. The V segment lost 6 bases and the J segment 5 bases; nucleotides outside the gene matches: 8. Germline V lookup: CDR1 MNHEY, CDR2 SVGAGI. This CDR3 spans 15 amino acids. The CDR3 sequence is CASRQSGGRTGELFF. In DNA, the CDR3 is TGTGCCAGCAGACAGAGCGGGGGAAGGACCGGGGAGCTGTTTTTT.

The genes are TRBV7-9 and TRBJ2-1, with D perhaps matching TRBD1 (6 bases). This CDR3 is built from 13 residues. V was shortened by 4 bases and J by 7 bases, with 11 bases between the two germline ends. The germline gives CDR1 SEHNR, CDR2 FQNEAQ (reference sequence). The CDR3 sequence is CASSWIQGNEQFF. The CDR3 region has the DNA TGTGCCAGCAGCTGGATCCAGGGGAATGAGCAGTTCTTC.

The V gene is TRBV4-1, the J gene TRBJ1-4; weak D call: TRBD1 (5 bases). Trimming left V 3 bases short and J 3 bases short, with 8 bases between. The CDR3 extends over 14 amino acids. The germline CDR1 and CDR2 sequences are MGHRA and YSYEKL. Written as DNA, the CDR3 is TGCGCCAGCAGCCAGACAGCACCTAATGAAAAACTGTTTTTT. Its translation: CASSQTAPNEKLFF.